This TCR beta chain was retrieved from a study of control samples from healthy donors and cancer patients. J gave up 6 bases and V 0 bases, and 8 bases lay outside the gene matches. Germline V lookup: CDR1 SGHRS, CDR2 YFSETQ. CDR3 length equals 17 residues. The data were produced by immunoSEQ multiplex PCR, yet TCRdb's version contains in-frame clones alone and is incomplete. This sample has about 110,000 clones, with roughly 79% found just once. The sequence derives from a man between 18 and 35 years old in good health. Source material: blood. The chain recombines TRBV5-1 with TRBJ2-1, with 11 bases that match TRBD1. The CDR3: CASSLASGTGGINEQFF. CDR3 DNA sequence: TGCGCCAGCAGCTTGGCCAGCGGGACAGGGGGTATCAATGAGCAGTTCTTC.